Below are 14 T cell receptor beta chains sequenced from a single sample in a study of blood T cell repertoires in COVID-19. Produced via immunoSEQ multiplex PCR; TCRdb's table is partial and in-frame only. The sample lists about 310,000 clones, nearly 90% seen once, with around 0.93% in the top ten. Sequenced: peripheral blood. The receptor set was obtained from a woman aged 40 to 50 with COVID-19, enrolled during active disease.

This clone was picked up a small number of times. CDR3 amino acids: CASSLRDSYGYTF. The CDR3 bases are TGTGCCAGCAGCCTCCGGGACAGTTATGGCTACACCTTC. The chain is built from TRBV11-2 and TRBJ1-2, with 7 bases fitting TRBD1. With V trimmed by 5 bases and J by 5 bases, 5 bases remained unmatched. Germline V lookup: CDR1 SGHAT, CDR2 FQNNGV. CDR3 length: 13 residues.

The chain couples TRBV7-2 to TRBJ2-7; D ambiguous. CDR1 is SGHTA and CDR2 is FQGNSA in the germline V gene. V was shortened by 3 bases and J by 4 bases, with 7 bases between the two germline ends. CDR3 length equals 12 residues. In DNA, the CDR3 is TGTGCCAGCAGCTTTGGCCCGTACGAGCAGTACTTC. Protein product: CASSFGPYEQYF.

This rearrangement joins TRBV5-4 to TRBJ1-2, with 7 bases aligning to TRBD1. The ends lost 0 bases at V and 2 bases at J; junction bases unmatched: 4. The germline V gene encodes CDR1 SGHNT and CDR2 YYREEE (reference sequence). This CDR3 is 15 amino acids long. The CDR3 sequence is CASSLGLGGNYGYTF. The DNA of the CDR3 is TGTGCCAGCAGCTTGGGGCTAGGGGGCAACTATGGCTACACCTTC.

This clone was detected only a few times. The chain is built from TRBV27 and TRBJ1-2, with D hard to call. Trimming cost V 3 bases and J 5 bases, with 10 bases left between them. The CDR3 has 13 amino acids. Germline CDR1 is MNHEY and CDR2 is SMNVEV (reference sequence). This chain's CDR3 is CASSFNTAYGYTF. The CDR3 DNA follows: TGTGCCAGCAGTTTCAACACAGCTTATGGCTACACCTTC.

V usage is TRBV7-9 and J usage is TRBJ2-7; 11 positions match TRBD2. CDR1 and CDR2 (germline): SEHNR, FQNEAQ (reference sequence). With V trimmed by 8 bases and J by 2 bases, 8 bases remained unmatched. This CDR3 is 15 amino acids long. The CDR3 here is CASGSYSGRAYEQYF. For the CDR3, the DNA is TGTGCCAGCGGATCATATAGCGGGAGGGCCTACGAGCAGTACTTC.

This chain links TRBV4-3 with TRBJ1-3; TRBD1 is a possible D gene (5 bases). CDR3 size: 15 residues. The V end was cut by 4 bases, the J end by 0 bases, with 10 bases between. Germline V gene data show CDR1 as LGHNA and CDR2 as YSLEER. The DNA for the CDR3 is TGCGCCAGCAGCCCGGGGGTGAACTCTGGAAACACCATATATTTT. It translates to CASSPGVNSGNTIYF.

The genes are TRBV2 and TRBJ1-6; the match to TRBD1 covers 7 bases. The V and J ends lost 6 bases and 9 bases, in that order; junction bases with no gene match: 17. The length of the CDR3 is 17 residues. The germline V gene encodes CDR1 SNHLY and CDR2 FYNNEI. The CDR3 here is CASSLKGGPGGFSPLHF. CDR3 coding DNA: TGTGCCAGCAGCTTGAAGGGTGGGCCAGGGGGTTTTTCACCCCTCCACTTT.

The genes are TRBV7-2 and TRBJ1-2, with unresolved D. Trimming removed 2 bases from V and 8 bases from J, with 24 bases in between. CDR1 and CDR2 (germline): SGHTA, FQGNSA. The CDR3 consists of 17 residues. CDR3 residues: CASSLRVMGPRSGGYTF. The CDR3 nucleotides read TGTGCCAGCAGCTTACGAGTAATGGGTCCACGTTCAGGAGGCTACACCTTC.

The chain uses TRBV28 and TRBJ2-1; 8 bases are a match to TRBD1. The J segment lost 4 bases and the V segment lost 4 bases, leaving 6 bases of the junction unmatched. The CDR3 totals 15 residues. From germline, CDR1 is MDHEN and CDR2 SYDVKM. The CDR3 loop is CASSSLRGRYNEQFF. CDR3 in DNA: TGTGCCAGCAGTTCCCTCAGGGGGCGGTACAATGAGCAGTTCTTC.

This clone was counted between two and nine times. This chain uses TRBV7-2 with TRBJ2-7; D is unresolved. The germline gives CDR1 SGHTA, CDR2 FQGNSA. The V and J ends lost 0 bases and 2 bases respectively, with 5 bases between them. The length of the CDR3 is 13 residues. CDR3 protein: CASSLAPAYEQYF. In nucleotides, the CDR3 is TGTGCCAGCAGCTTAGCCCCTGCCTACGAGCAGTACTTC.

The chain links TRBV5-1 to TRBJ1-3; D perhaps matches TRBD1 (6 bases). The CDR3 loop spans 14 amino acids. V was shortened by 0 bases and J by 4 bases, with 8 bases between the two germline ends. Germline CDR1 and CDR2: SGHRS and YFSETQ. For the CDR3, the DNA is TGCGCCAGCAGCTTGGGAGGGGGAGGAAACACCATATATTTT. Its translation: CASSLGGGGNTIYF.

The chain employs TRBV9 and TRBJ1-1; 9 bases align to TRBD1. V was pared by 3 bases and J by 2 bases, with 5 bases of the junction left unmatched. Germline CDR1 reads SGDLS; CDR2 reads YYNGEE. This CDR3 spans 15 amino acids. This CDR3 is CASSGTGALNTEAFF. In DNA form, the CDR3 reads TGTGCCAGCAGCGGGACAGGGGCGTTAAACACTGAAGCTTTCTTT.

The chain has TRBV4-1 and TRBJ1-1, with 7 bases matching TRBD1. Trimming cost V 3 bases and J 0 bases; bases outside gene matches: 4. The CDR3 contains 15 residues. The germline gives CDR1 MGHRA, CDR2 YSYEKL. DNA of the CDR3: TGCGCCAGCAGCCAGGAGACAGGGCTGAACACTGAAGCTTTCTTT. It translates to CASSQETGLNTEAFF.

This chain connects TRBV28 to TRBJ1-5; the D gene is possibly TRBD1 (6 bases). The CDR3 is 14 amino acids. Trimming took off 2 bases at V and 3 bases at J, with 8 bases between the two ends. Germline CDR1 and CDR2: MDHEN and SYDVKM. The CDR3 loop is CASSLDRFNQPQHF. The CDR3 DNA reads as TGTGCCAGCAGTTTAGACAGGTTCAATCAGCCCCAGCATTTT.